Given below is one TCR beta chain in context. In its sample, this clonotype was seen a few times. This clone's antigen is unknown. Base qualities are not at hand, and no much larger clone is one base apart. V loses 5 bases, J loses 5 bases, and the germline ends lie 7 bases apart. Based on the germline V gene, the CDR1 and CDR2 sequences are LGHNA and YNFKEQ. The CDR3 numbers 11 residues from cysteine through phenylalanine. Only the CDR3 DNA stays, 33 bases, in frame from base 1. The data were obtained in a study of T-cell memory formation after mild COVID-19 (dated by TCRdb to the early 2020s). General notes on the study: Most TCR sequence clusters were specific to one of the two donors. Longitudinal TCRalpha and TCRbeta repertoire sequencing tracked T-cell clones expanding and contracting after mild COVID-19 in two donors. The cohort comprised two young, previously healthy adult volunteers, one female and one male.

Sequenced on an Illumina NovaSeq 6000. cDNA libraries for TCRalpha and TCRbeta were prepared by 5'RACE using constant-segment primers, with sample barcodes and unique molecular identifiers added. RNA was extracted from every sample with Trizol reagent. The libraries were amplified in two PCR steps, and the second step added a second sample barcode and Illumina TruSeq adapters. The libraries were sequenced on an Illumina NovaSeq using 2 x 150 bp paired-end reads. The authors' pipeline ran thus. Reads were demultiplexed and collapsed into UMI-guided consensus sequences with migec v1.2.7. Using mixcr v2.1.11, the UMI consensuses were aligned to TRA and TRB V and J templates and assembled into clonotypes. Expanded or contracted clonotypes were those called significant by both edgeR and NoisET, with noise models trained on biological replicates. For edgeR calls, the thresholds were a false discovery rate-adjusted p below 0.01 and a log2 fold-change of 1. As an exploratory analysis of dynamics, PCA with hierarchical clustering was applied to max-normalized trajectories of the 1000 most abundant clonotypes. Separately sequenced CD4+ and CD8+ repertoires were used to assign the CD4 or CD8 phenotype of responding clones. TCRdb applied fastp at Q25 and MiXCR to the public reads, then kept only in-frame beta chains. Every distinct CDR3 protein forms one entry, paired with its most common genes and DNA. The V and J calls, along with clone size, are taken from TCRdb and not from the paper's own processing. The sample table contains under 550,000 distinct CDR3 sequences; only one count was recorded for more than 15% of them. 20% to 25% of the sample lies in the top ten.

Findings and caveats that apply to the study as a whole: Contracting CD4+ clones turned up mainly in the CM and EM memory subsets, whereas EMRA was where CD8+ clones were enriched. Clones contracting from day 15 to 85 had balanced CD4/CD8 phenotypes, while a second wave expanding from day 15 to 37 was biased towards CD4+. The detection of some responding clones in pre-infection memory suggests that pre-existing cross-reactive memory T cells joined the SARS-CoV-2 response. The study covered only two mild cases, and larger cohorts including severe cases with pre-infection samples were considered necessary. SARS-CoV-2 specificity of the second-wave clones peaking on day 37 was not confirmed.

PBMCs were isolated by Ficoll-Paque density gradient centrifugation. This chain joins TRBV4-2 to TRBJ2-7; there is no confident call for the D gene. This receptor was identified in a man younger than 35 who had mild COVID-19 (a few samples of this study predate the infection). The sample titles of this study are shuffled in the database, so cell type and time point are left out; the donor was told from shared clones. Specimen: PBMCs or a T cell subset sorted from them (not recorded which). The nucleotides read TGTGCCAGCAGCGGCTACAACGAGCAGTACTTC. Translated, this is CASSGYNEQYF.